The 16 T cell receptor beta chains in this list originate from one sample, sequenced in a study of tumor-infiltrating lymphocytes in primary liver carcinoma. From about 490 ng of total RNA, TCR beta-specific cDNA was reverse-transcribed using a constant-region primer. Investigators got TCR beta libraries out of three nested multiplex PCR rounds, done with slightly modified ARM-PCR. TRBV1-TRBV30 forward and Cbeta reverse primers drove the first two roughly 10-cycle rounds. One entry per CDR3 protein, called by TCRdb with MiXCR from the multiplex PCR reads. The repertoire holds fewer than 200,000 distinct CDR3 sequences, with around four fifths as singletons. RNA and DNA were co-extracted from roughly 20-30 mg of unsorted bulk tissue. Sequencing was performed on tumor tissue from primary liver carcinoma. These receptors all come from a man aged 40-49 years with primary liver carcinoma and hepatitis B virus infection.

As for this clonotype: At one of its ends the junction is not consistent with the germline gene, which may arise from a read error. The chain employs TRBV11-2 and TRBJ1-6, with a possible D match to TRBD1 (5 bases). CDR1 and CDR2 from the germline V gene are SGHAT and FQNNGV. The CDR3 runs to 16 residues. The CDR3 here is CPSRLGDDGYNPPLHF. The CDR3 coding sequence is TGTCCCAGCCGCTTAGGGGACGACGGTTATAATCCACCCCTCCACTTT.

Concerning this clonotype: The junction shows a germline mismatch at one end, possibly a read error. The rearrangement joins TRBV10-2 to TRBJ2-7; D is uncertain. Germline assignment: CDR1 WSHSY and CDR2 SAAADI. The CDR3 loop spans 12 amino acids. CDR3 protein: CASRLVSTEQNF. As DNA, the CDR3 is TGCGCCAGCAGATTAGTTAGCACCGAGCAGAACTTC.

With regard to this clonotype: One junction end does not reproduce the germline sequence, and a read error may be involved. The chain couples TRBV6-2 or TRBV6-3 to TRBJ2-7; unclear D gene. Germline loops: CDR1 MNHEY, CDR2 SVGEGT. This CDR3 contains 13 residues. The CDR3 here is CASSYEVPYEHFF. The CDR3 nucleotides read TGTGCCAGCAGTTACGAAGTACCCTACGAGCACTTCTTC.

This clonotype was recorded many times. The chain uses TRBV12-3 or TRBV12-4 and TRBJ2-5; 15 bases are shared with TRBD2. The CDR3 length is 17 residues. V was pared by 2 bases and J by 5 bases, with 6 bases of the junction left unmatched. The CDR3 spells CASSLYSGLAGGETQYF. CDR3 coding DNA: TGTGCCAGCAGTTTATACTCGGGACTAGCGGGGGGCGAGACCCAGTACTTC.

On this clonotype: No conserved phenylalanine or tryptophan ends this CDR3, so it is likely a read error. This CDR3 reads CASNYSGVNTGELFS. As DNA, the CDR3 is TGTGCCAGCAATTACTCTGGGGTGAACACCGGGGAGCTGTTTTCT. The rearrangement uses TRBV6-5 and TRBJ2-2; D is uncertain. The length of the CDR3 is 15 residues. From germline, CDR1 is MNHEY and CDR2 SVGAGI.

This clonotype was detected a few times. This may be a read error, as it is one base from a much larger clone. The rearrangement links TRBV5-1 to TRBJ2-5, with D hard to call. Germline values: CDR1 SGHRS, CDR2 YFSETQ. The CDR3 totals 11 residues. This CDR3 is CANSWGETQYF. The CDR3 coding sequence is TGCGCCAACAGCTGGGGAGAGACCCAGTACTTC.

In its sample, this clonotype was seen a few times. This may arise from a read error, as a much more abundant clone is one base away. The rearrangement uses TRBV10-3 and TRBJ1-4; 8 bases are shared with TRBD1. The CDR3 consists of 15 residues. The junction had 9 bases not matched to a gene; V was cut back by 4 bases and J by 8 bases. In germline, CDR1 is ENHRY, CDR2 SYGVKD. CDR3 coding DNA: TGTGCCATCAGTGTGAACGGACAGGGCGGCGAAAAACTGTTTTTT. This encodes CAISVNGQGGEKLFF.

A remark on this clonotype: Without the conserved terminal phenylalanine or tryptophan, this CDR3 likely stems from a read error. The DNA is left out, because the CDR3 cannot be placed on it with certainty; the CDR3 is given as TCRdb lists it. This chain uses TRBV28 with TRBJ1-3. The CDR3 is 12 residues long, counting both termini. Germline CDR1 MDHEN, CDR2 SYDVKM. The CDR3 loop reads CASSFGGNTIYL.

Of note for this clonotype: No conserved phenylalanine or tryptophan ends this CDR3, so it is likely a read error. The chain links TRBV30 to TRBJ1-5; D is unresolved. V lost 4 bases and J lost 4, with 11 bases in between. Germline loops: CDR1 GTSNPN, CDR2 SVGIG (reference sequence). The CDR3 is 13 amino acids. The chain's CDR3 is CAWIYGENQPQHL. As DNA, the CDR3 is TGTGCCTGGATTTATGGGGAAAATCAGCCCCAGCATCTT.

Turning to this clonotype: The junction does not match germline at one end; this may be a read error. The rearrangement links TRBV11-2 to TRBJ2-5; 10 bases are a match to TRBD2. The CDR3 has 14 residues. Germline V gene sequence: CDR1 SGHAT, CDR2 FQNNGV. CDR3 sequence: CTSSSSSGSMTQYF. The CDR3 bases are TGTACCAGCAGCTCATCTAGCGGGAGTATGACCCAGTACTTC.

Comments on this clonotype: Compared with germline, one end of the junction differs, possibly owing to a read error. The chain is built from TRBV5-1 and TRBJ2-2, with D possibly being TRBD1 or TRBD2 (5 bases each). The CDR3 spans 10 residues. CDR1 is SGHRS and CDR2 is YFSETQ in the germline V gene. The CDR3 region is CASKERGAVF. In nucleotides, the CDR3 is TGCGCCAGCAAGGAAAGGGGAGCTGTTTTT.

This clonotype was detected only a few times. A much larger clone is a single base away; this may be a read error. V is TRBV6-2 or TRBV6-3 and J is TRBJ1-2; 7 bases match TRBD1. The germline V gene encodes CDR1 MNHEY and CDR2 SVGEGT. This CDR3 spans 12 amino acids. The CDR3 region has the DNA TGTACCAGCAGCCAGGGGGTCGGCGGCTACACCTTC. Amino acids: CTSSQGVGGYTF.

The sample holds one count of this clonotype. One end of the junction is discordant with germline, which a read error may explain. This sequence joins TRBV6-1 and TRBJ2-1; the match to TRBD2 covers 11 bases. Germline CDR1 and CDR2: MNHNS and SASEGT. The CDR3 runs to 15 residues. DNA of the CDR3: TGTGCCAGCAGAGACAAACTAGCGGGAGCCAATGAGCTGTTCTTC. This sequence encodes CASRDKLAGANELFF.

This clonotype was seen only once. The conserved phenylalanine or tryptophan normally closing the CDR3 is absent here, so this likely arose from a read error. Because the CDR3's place on the DNA is in doubt, the DNA is left out and the CDR3 is given as listed by TCRdb. CDR3 amino acids: CASNETPSMVDLS. The J gene is TRBJ1-1, the V gene TRBV10-2; the table's TRBD1 call for D was not verified on the DNA. CDR1 and CDR2 (germline): WSHSY, SAAADI. The CDR3 has 13 amino acids, counting both end residues.

The rearrangement joins TRBV6-1 to TRBJ2-3; D call uncertain. The length of the CDR3 is 12 residues. From germline, CDR1 is MNHNS and CDR2 SASEGT. Trimming removed 10 bases at V and 3 bases at J, with 11 bases between. CDR3 residues: CANKPNTDTQYF. The CDR3 DNA reads as TGTGCCAACAAGCCCAATACAGATACGCAGTATTTT.

This clonotype was observed a few times. The germline gene is not matched at one end of the junction; a read error may be the cause. The chain links TRBV12-3 or TRBV12-4 to TRBJ1-4; D is perhaps TRBD1 (5 bases). The length of the CDR3 is 13 residues. The CDR3 is CANSLAGTEKLFF. The CDR3 DNA sequence: TGTGCCAACAGTTTGGCGGGGACTGAAAAACTGTTTTTT.